Below, 10 T cell receptor beta chains from the same sample are listed, as sequenced in a study of blood T cells in healthy people across ages (dated by TCRdb to between 2014 and 2017). Library preparation used 5' RACE. The sample was run on an Illumina HiSeq 2500. A second roughly 6 to 11 cycle PCR used a sample-barcoded 5' primer and a J-beta primer mix. Through fastp at Q25 and MiXCR, TCRdb rebuilt clones from the public reads, retaining in-frame beta chains. Each CDR3 protein gets just one entry, which takes the most common genes and DNA from the rows behind it. The sample contains 450,000 to 700,000 distinct CDR3 sequences, roughly a quarter of them found a single time. The ten largest account for roughly 20% of the sample. The sample was blood. Receptors were obtained from a woman in her seventies in good health.

The gene calls are TRBV19 and TRBJ1-3; D might be TRBD1 (6 bases). Germline V gives CDR1 LNHDA, CDR2 SQIVND (reference sequence). This CDR3 has 15 amino acids. Trimming removed 8 bases at V and 0 bases at J, with 14 bases between. The CDR3 DNA reads TGTGCCAGTCACCTGACAGGCCTCTCTGGAAACACCATATATTTT. This gives the protein CASHLTGLSGNTIYF.

The chain links TRBV20-1 to TRBJ2-3, with D perhaps matching TRBD2 (6 bases). The CDR3 length is 14 residues. Germline V CDR1 and CDR2: DFQATT, SNEGSKA (reference sequence). V was pared by 3 bases and J by 0 bases, with 10 bases between. CDR3 nucleotides: TGCAGTGCTAGGGATGGGGGGAGCACAGATACGCAGTATTTT. Encoded protein: CSARDGGSTDTQYF.

This clonotype came up a few times. The chain joins TRBV11-2 to TRBJ2-6, with a tentative D call TRBD2 (6 bases). The germline V gene has CDR1 SGHAT and CDR2 FQNNGV. This CDR3 spans 17 amino acids. The V gene lost 5 bases and the J gene lost 0 bases, with 14 bases spanning the gap. The CDR3 region has the DNA TGTGCCAGCAGCGGCCGGACTATAAGCTCTGGGGCCAACGTCCTGACTTTC. Encoded protein: CASSGRTISSGANVLTF. Full variable domain (missing parts from reference TRBV11-2 and TRBJ2-6): EAGVAQSPRYKIIEKRQSVAFWCNPISGHATLYWYQQILGQGPKLLIQFQNNGVVDDSQLPKDRFSAERLKGVDSTLKIQPAKLEDSAVYLCASSGRTISSGANVLTFGAGSRLTVL.

This clonotype was counted a few times. The chain joins TRBV7-8 to TRBJ2-3, with 7 bases lining up with TRBD2. From germline, CDR1 is SGHVS and CDR2 FQNEAQ. The CDR3 sequence is 15 residues long. With 3 bases clipped from V and 1 base from J, the junction kept 4 bases outside the gene matches. The CDR3 here is CASSFSLAGTDTQYF. CDR3 nucleotide sequence: TGTGCCAGCAGCTTTAGTCTAGCGGGCACAGATACGCAGTATTTT.

This clonotype has a count of ten or more. This CDR3 is CASSSLAGGNNEQFF. In nucleotides, the CDR3 is TGCGCCAGCAGCTCACTAGCGGGGGGGAACAATGAGCAGTTCTTC. This chain connects TRBV5-1 to TRBJ2-1, with 13 bases lining up with TRBD2. CDR3 size: 15 residues. The germline CDR1 and CDR2 sequences are SGHRS and YFSETQ. The V gene end was trimmed by 3 bases and the J gene end by 5 bases; junction bases not matched to a gene: 2.

The chain recombines TRBV19 with TRBJ2-3, with TRBD1 identical over 7 bases. Germline CDR1 and CDR2: LNHDA and SQIVND (reference sequence). The CDR3 has 13 residues. V dropped 8 bases and J dropped 0; count of bases not matched to a gene: 2. The DNA for the CDR3 is TGTGCCAGTCAGGGACAGAGCACAGATACGCAGTATTTT. Translating gives CASQGQSTDTQYF.

The chain employs TRBV4-2 and TRBJ2-4, with D possibly matching TRBD1 (7 bases). The germline V and J ends were trimmed by 2 bases and 1 base, with 18 bases remaining between them. The CDR3 runs to 18 residues. The germline V gene has CDR1 LGHNA and CDR2 YNFKEQ. The CDR3 here is CASSQQGNPGGAKNIQYF. CDR3 bases: TGTGCCAGCAGCCAACAGGGGAATCCAGGGGGGGCCAAAAACATTCAGTACTTC.

The V gene is TRBV20-1, the J gene TRBJ2-7; TRBD1 is a possible D gene (6 bases). There are 14 residues in the CDR3. Trimming took off 0 bases at V and 7 bases at J, with 16 bases between the two ends. Germline values: CDR1 DFQATT, CDR2 SNEGSKA (reference sequence). Here the CDR3 reads CSARDPSGTTEQYF. DNA for the CDR3: TGCAGTGCTAGAGACCCCTCCGGGACAACTGAGCAGTACTTC.

In its sample, this clonotype was seen many times. V gene TRBV2 combines with J gene TRBJ2-7; D possibly matches TRBD1 or TRBD2 (5 bases each). The CDR3 has 12 residues. Germline lookup yields CDR1 SNHLY and CDR2 FYNNEI. Deletions cut 4 bases from V and 1 base from J, with 5 bases between. The CDR3 nucleotides read TGTGCCAGCAGTGGGGGGTCCTACGAGCAGTACTTC. Protein: CASSGGSYEQYF.

The chain has TRBV7-2 and TRBJ1-5; unclear D gene. V lost 4 bases and J 0 bases, leaving 10 bases between the germline ends. The germline CDR1 and CDR2 sequences are SGHTA and FQGNSA. CDR3 size: 15 residues. As DNA, the CDR3 is TGTGCCAGCAGCTACCCCGGAGATAGCAATCAGCCCCAGCATTTT. Translated, it gives CASSYPGDSNQPQHF.